This record covers a single T cell receptor (beta chain). This sample is part of a study of PD-1 blockade in classical Hodgkin lymphoma. The sample's time point: cycle 4 day 1 (C4D1), after more than 5 weeks of nivolumab. In every patient, relapse followed autologous stem cell transplantation, while exposure to brentuximab vedotin differed. Sequenced by immunoSEQ multiplex PCR; TCRdb stores in-frame clones only, minus some. The sample lists over 80,000 clones, more than 70% occurring once. Per the germline V gene, CDR1 is LNHDA and CDR2 is SQIVND (reference sequence). Trimming left V 5 bases short and J 4 bases short, with 11 bases between. There are 14 residues in the CDR3.

The sample was peripheral blood mononuclear cells (PBMCs), taken before the fourth cycle of nivolumab. The clonotype was recovered from a human donor with classical Hodgkin lymphoma. The chain links TRBV19 to TRBJ2-2, with D perhaps TRBD1 (5 bases). The CDR3 DNA reads as TGTGCCAGTAGTCGGTTCCAGGGCACCGGGGAGCTGTTTTTT. It codes for CASSRFQGTGELFF.